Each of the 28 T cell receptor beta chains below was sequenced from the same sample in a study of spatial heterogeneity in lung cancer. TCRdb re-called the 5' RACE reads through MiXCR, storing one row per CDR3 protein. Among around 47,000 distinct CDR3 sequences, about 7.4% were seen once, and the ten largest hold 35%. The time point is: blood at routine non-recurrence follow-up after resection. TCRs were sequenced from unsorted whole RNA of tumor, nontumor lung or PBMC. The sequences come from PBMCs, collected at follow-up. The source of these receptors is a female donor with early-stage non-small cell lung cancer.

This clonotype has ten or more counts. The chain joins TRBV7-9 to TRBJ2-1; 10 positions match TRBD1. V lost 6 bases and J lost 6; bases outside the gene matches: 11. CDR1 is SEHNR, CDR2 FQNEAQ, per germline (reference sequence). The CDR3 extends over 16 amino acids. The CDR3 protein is CASRPLTGGRGNEQFF. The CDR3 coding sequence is TGTGCCAGCAGGCCTCTGACAGGGGGCCGGGGCAATGAGCAGTTCTTC.

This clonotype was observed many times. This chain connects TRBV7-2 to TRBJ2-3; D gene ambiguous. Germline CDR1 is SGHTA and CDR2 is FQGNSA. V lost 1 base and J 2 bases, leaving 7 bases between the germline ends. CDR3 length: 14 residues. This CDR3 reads CASSLEAFTDTQYF. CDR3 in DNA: TGTGCCAGCAGCTTAGAGGCCTTCACAGATACGCAGTATTTT.

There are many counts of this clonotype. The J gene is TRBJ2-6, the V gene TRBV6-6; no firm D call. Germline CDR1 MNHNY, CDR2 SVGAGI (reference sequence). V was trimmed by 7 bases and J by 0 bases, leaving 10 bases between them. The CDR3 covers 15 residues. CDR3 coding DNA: TGTGCCAGCACGAGTCTGATCTCTGGGGCCAACGTCCTGACTTTC. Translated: CASTSLISGANVLTF.

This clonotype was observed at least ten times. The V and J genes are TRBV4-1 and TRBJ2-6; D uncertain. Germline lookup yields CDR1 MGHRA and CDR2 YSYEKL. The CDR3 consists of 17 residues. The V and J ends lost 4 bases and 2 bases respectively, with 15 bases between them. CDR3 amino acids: CASSPIGIMTGANVLTF. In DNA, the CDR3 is TGCGCCAGCAGCCCGATAGGCATCATGACTGGGGCCAACGTCCTGACTTTC.

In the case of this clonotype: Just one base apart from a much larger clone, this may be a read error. The CDR3 here is CASSSDPSGQGSGELFF. In DNA form, the CDR3 reads TGCGCCAGCAGCTCCGACCCATCGGGACAGGGATCCGGGGAGCTGTTTTTT. The chain links TRBV5-1 to TRBJ2-2, with 9 bases lining up with TRBD1. Trimming cost V 3 bases and J 6 bases; bases outside gene matches: 12. In germline, CDR1 is SGHRS, CDR2 YFSETQ. The CDR3 sequence is 17 residues long.

The CDR3 nucleotides are TGTGCCAGCAGTTACTCAGGGGGTGAGCAGCCCCAGCATTTT. Protein: CASSYSGGEQPQHF. This sequence joins TRBV6-2 or TRBV6-3 and TRBJ1-5; maybe TRBD1 (6 bases). CDR1 and CDR2 from the germline V gene are MNHEY and SVGEGT. The CDR3 consists of 14 residues. V was clipped by 0 bases and J by 7 bases, with 10 bases between them.

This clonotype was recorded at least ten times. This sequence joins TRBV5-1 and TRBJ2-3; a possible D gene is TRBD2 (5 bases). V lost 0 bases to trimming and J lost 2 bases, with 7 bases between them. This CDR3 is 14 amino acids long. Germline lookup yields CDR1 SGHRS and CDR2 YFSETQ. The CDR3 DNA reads TGCGCCAGCAGCTTGGGAGCGGACACAGATACGCAGTATTTT. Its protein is CASSLGADTDTQYF.

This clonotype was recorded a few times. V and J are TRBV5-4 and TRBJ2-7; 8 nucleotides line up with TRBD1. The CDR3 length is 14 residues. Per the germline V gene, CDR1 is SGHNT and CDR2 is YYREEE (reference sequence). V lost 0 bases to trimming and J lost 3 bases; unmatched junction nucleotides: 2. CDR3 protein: CASSLGDRYYEQYF. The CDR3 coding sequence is TGTGCCAGCAGCTTGGGGGACAGGTACTACGAGCAGTACTTC.

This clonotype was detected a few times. The CDR3 DNA follows: TGTGCCAGCAGCTTAGGGCGACGTCAGGTCTACGAGCAGTACTTC. Translating it yields CASSLGRRQVYEQYF. V is TRBV13 and J is TRBJ2-7; D call uncertain. Germline-derived CDR1 and CDR2 are PRHDT and FYEKMQ (reference sequence). The length of the CDR3 is 15 residues. V lost 0 bases, J lost 3 bases, and 12 bases lay in between. The full variable domain, completed using reference TRBV13 and TRBJ2-7, is AAGVIQSPRHLIKEKRETATLKCYPIPRHDTVYWYQQGPGQDPQFLISFYEKMQSDKGSIPDRFSAQQFSDYHSELNMSSLELGDSALYFCASSLGRRQVYEQYFGPGTRLTVT.

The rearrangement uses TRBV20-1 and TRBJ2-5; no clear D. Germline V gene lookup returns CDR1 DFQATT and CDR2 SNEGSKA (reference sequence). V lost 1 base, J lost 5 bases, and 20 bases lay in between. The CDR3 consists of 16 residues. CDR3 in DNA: TGCAGTGCTAGAGTCGCTTTTAGTGGGATCTGGGAGACCCAGTACTTC. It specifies CSARVAFSGIWETQYF.

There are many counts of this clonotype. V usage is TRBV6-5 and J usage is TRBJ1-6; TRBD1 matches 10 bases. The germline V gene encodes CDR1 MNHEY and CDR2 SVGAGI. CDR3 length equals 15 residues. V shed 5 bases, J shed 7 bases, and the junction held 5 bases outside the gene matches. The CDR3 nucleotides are TGTGCCAGCAGTCGGGGACAGGGGTCGAATTCACCCCTCCACTTT. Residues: CASSRGQGSNSPLHF.

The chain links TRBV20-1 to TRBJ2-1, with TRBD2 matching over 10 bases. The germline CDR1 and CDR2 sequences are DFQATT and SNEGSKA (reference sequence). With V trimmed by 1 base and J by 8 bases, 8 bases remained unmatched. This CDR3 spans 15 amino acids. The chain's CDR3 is CSARGTSGGADEQFF. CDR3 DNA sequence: TGCAGTGCTAGAGGGACAAGCGGGGGGGCCGATGAGCAGTTCTTC.

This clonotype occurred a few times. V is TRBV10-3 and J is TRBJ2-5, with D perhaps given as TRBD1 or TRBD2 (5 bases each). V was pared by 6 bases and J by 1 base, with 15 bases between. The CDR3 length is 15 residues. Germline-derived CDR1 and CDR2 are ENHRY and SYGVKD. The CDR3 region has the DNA TGTGCCATCAGAGCAGGGTTAGCGCCCCAAGAGACCCAGTACTTC. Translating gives CAIRAGLAPQETQYF.

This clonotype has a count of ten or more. The CDR3 here is CASRDPSETQYF. The CDR3 nucleotides are TGTGCCAGTAGGGACCCATCAGAGACCCAGTACTTC. This chain joins TRBV19 and TRBJ2-5; unclear D gene. This CDR3 is built from 12 residues. Germline V lookup: CDR1 LNHDA, CDR2 SQIVND (reference sequence). Trimming pared 6 bases from V and 4 bases from J, leaving 9 bases between.

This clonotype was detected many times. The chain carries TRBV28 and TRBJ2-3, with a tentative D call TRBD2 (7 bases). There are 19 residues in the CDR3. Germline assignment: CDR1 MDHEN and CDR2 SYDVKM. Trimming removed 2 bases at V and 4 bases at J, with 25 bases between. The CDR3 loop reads CASSLTSGVLGGGPDTQYF. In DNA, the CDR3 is TGTGCCAGCAGTTTAACTTCTGGGGTGTTGGGCGGGGGCCCAGATACGCAGTATTTT.

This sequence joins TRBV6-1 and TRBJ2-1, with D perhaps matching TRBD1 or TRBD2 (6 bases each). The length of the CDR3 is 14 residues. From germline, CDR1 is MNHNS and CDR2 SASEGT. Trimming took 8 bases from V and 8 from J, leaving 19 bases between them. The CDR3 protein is CASQERGDRDEQFF. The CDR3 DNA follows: TGTGCCAGCCAGGAGAGGGGGGATAGGGATGAGCAGTTCTTC.

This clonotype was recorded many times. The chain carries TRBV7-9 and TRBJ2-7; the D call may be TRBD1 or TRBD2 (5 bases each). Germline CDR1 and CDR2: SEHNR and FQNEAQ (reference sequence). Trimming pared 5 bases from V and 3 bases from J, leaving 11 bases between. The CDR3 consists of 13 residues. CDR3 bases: TGTGCCAGCAGCCGGGGCTTGAGCTACGAGCAGTACTTC. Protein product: CASSRGLSYEQYF.

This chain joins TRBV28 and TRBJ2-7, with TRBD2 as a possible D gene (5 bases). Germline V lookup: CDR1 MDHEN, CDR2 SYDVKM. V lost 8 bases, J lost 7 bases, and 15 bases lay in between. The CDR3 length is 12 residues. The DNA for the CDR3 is TGTGCCAGCCAATACTACTCGGGAGAGCAGTACTTC. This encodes CASQYYSGEQYF.

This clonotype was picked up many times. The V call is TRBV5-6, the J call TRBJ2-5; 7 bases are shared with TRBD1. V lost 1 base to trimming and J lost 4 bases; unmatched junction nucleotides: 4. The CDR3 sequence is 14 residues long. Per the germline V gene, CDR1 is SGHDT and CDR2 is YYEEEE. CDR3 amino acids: CASSLPRGTETQYF. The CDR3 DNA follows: TGTGCCAGCAGCTTGCCCAGGGGGACAGAGACCCAGTACTTC.

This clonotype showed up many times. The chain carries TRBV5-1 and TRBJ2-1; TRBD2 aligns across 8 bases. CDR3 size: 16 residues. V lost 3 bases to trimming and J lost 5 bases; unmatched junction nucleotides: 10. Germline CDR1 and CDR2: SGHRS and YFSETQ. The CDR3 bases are TGCGCCAGCAGCTATCGAGGTAGCGGGGTAAACAATGAGCAGTTCTTC. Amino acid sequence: CASSYRGSGVNNEQFF.

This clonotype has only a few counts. CDR3 sequence: CATSDPRQGNTGELFF. In DNA form, the CDR3 reads TGTGCCACCAGTGACCCCAGACAGGGGAACACCGGGGAGCTGTTTTTT. V usage is TRBV24-1 and J usage is TRBJ2-2, with TRBD1 matching 7 bases. With V trimmed by 4 bases and J by 1 base, 5 bases remained unmatched. Germline lookup yields CDR1 KGHDR and CDR2 SFDVKD. This CDR3 is 16 amino acids long.

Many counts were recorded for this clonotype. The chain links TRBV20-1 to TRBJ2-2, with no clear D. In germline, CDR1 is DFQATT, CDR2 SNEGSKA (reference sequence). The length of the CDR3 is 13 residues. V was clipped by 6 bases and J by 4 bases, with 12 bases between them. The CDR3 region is CSAHKPGTGELFF. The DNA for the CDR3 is TGCAGTGCCCACAAGCCAGGCACCGGGGAGCTGTTTTTT.

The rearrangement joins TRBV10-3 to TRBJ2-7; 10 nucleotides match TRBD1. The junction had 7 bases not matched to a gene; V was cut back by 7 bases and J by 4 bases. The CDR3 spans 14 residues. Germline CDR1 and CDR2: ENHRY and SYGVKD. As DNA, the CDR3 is TGTGCCATCATGTCGGACAGGGGGAGGTACGAGCAGTACTTC. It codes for CAIMSDRGRYEQYF.

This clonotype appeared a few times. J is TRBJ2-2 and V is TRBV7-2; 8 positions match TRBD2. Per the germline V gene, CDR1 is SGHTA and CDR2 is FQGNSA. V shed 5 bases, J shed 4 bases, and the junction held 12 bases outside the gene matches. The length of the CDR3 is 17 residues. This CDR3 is CASSGFRGGPSTGELFF. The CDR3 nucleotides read TGTGCCAGCAGCGGCTTTCGGGGGGGCCCTTCCACCGGGGAGCTGTTTTTT. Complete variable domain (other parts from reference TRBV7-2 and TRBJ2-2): GAGVSQSPSNKVTEKGKDVELRCDPISGHTALYWYRQSLGQGLEFLIYFQGNSAPDKSGLPSDRFSAERTGGSVSTLTIQRTQQEDSAVYLCASSGFRGGPSTGELFFGEGSRLTVL.

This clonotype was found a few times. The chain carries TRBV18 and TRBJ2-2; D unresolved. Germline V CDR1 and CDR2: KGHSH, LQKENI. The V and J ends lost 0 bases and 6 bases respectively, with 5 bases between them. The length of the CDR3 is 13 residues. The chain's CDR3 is CASSPPSSGELFF. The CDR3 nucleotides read TGTGCCAGCTCACCACCGAGTTCCGGGGAGCTGTTTTTT.

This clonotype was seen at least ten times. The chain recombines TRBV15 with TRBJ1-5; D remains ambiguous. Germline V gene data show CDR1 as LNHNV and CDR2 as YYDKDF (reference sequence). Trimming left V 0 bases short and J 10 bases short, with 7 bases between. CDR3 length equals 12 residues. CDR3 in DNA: TGTGCCACCAGCAGAGATCGGGATCCCCAGCATTTT. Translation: CATSRDRDPQHF.

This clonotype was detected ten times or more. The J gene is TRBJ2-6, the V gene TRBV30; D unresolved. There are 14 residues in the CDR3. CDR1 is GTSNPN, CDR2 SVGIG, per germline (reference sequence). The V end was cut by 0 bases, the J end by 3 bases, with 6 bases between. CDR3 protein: CAWSVAGGANVLTF. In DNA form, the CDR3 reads TGTGCCTGGAGTGTAGCCGGTGGGGCCAACGTCCTGACTTTC.

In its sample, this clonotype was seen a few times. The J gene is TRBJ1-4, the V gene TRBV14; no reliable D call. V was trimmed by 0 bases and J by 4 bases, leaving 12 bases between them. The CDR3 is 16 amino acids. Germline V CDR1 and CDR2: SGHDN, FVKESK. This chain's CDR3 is CASSQDFGPFNEKLFF. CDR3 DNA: TGTGCCAGCAGCCAAGATTTTGGCCCTTTTAATGAAAAACTGTTTTTT.